A single sample is the source of the 17 T cell receptor beta chains below, sequenced in a study of human T cells and chemical hapten exposure. TCRdb re-derived calls from the RACE reads in MiXCR, one entry per CDR3 protein. The sample includes around 190,000 distinct CDR3 sequences, about a fifth of them seen just once. The sample's time point: patch test 1, 2 weeks after DPC sensitization. Documented treatment: therapeutic diphenylcyclopropenone sensitization with weekly scalp DPC. The sample was whole blood, taken in connection with sensitization to the hapten diphenylcyclopropenone (DPC). The origin of the receptors is a woman between 45 and 60 years old with alopecia areata. Some clones in this sample may be carry-over from other donors' samples.

The rearrangement uses TRBV7-2 and TRBJ2-2; TRBD2 matches 9 bases. Germline V gene sequence: CDR1 SGHTA, CDR2 FQGNSA. The CDR3 loop spans 16 amino acids. J lost 5 bases, V lost 3 bases, and 7 bases had no gene match. The CDR3: CASSLLTSGTTGELFF. The CDR3 coding sequence is TGTGCCAGCAGCTTGCTGACTAGCGGAACTACCGGGGAGCTGTTTTTT. The full variable domain, completed using reference TRBV7-2 and TRBJ2-2, is GAGVSQSPSNKVTEKGKDVELRCDPISGHTALYWYRQSLGQGLEFLIYFQGNSAPDKSGLPSDRFSAERTGGSVSTLTIQRTQQEDSAVYLCASSLLTSGTTGELFFGEGSRLTVL.

This clonotype was seen a few times. The chain couples TRBV6-5 to TRBJ1-2, with TRBD1 matching over 8 bases. J lost 6 bases, V lost 4 bases, and 10 bases had no gene match. Germline values: CDR1 MNHEY, CDR2 SVGAGI. This CDR3 contains 15 residues. The CDR3 DNA sequence: TGTGCCAGCAGTTCCGTTCCACAGGGGGAAAATGGCTACACCTTC. Translating it yields CASSSVPQGENGYTF.

The sample holds a few counts of this clonotype. This rearrangement joins TRBV20-1 to TRBJ1-2, with 7 bases identical to TRBD1. Germline CDR1 and CDR2: DFQATT and SNEGSKA (reference sequence). The CDR3 runs to 12 residues. The J segment lost 2 bases and the V segment lost 4 bases, leaving 1 base of the junction unmatched. The CDR3 DNA is TGCAGTGCTAAACAGGGGAACTATGGCTACACCTTC. Protein sequence: CSAKQGNYGYTF.

The chain links TRBV11-2 to TRBJ1-6; possibly TRBD1 for D (6 bases). Germline loops: CDR1 SGHAT, CDR2 FQNNGV. The ends were cut back, 2 bases at V and 9 bases at J, with 14 bases in the middle. The CDR3 length is 15 residues. The chain's CDR3 is CASSLLGGDRSPLHF. The CDR3 bases are TGTGCCAGCAGCTTACTGGGGGGCGATCGTTCACCCCTCCACTTT. The full variable domain, in which reference TRBV11-2 and TRBJ1-6 provide the parts outside the CDR3, is EAGVAQSPRYKIIEKRQSVAFWCNPISGHATLYWYQQILGQGPKLLIQFQNNGVVDDSQLPKDRFSAERLKGVDSTLKIQPAKLEDSAVYLCASSLLGGDRSPLHFGNGTRLTVT.

The chain has TRBV5-1 and TRBJ2-6; no clear D. Trimming shortened V by 0 bases and J by 0 bases, and 10 bases separated the two germline ends. Germline V gene lookup returns CDR1 SGHRS and CDR2 YFSETQ. This CDR3 region has 17 residues. CDR3 coding DNA: TGCGCCAGCAGCTTGGCCGAGTCATCCTCTGGGGCCAACGTCCTGACTTTC. Its protein product is CASSLAESSSGANVLTF.

In its sample, this clonotype was seen a few times. The chain uses TRBV25-1 and TRBJ1-5, with D unclear. V was shortened by 2 bases and J by 4 bases, with 15 bases between the two germline ends. The CDR3 is made up of 16 amino acids. Germline loops: CDR1 MGHDK, CDR2 SYGVNS. The CDR3 here is CASSEAGGRINQPQHF. The CDR3 coding sequence is TGTGCCAGCAGTGAAGCCGGAGGCAGGATTAATCAGCCCCAGCATTTT.

The rearrangement uses TRBV11-2 and TRBJ2-3; D is possibly TRBD2 (5 bases). CDR3 length equals 15 residues. The V end lost 5 bases, the J end lost 1 base, and 13 bases lay between the germline ends. CDR1 is SGHAT and CDR2 is FQNNGV in the germline V gene. CDR3 in amino acids: CASSPGDYRTDTQYF. CDR3 nucleotides: TGTGCCAGCAGCCCCGGTGACTATCGCACAGATACGCAGTATTTT.

V and J are TRBV5-1 and TRBJ1-6, with D maybe TRBD1 (5 bases). CDR1 and CDR2 (germline): SGHRS, YFSETQ. Trimming cost V 6 bases and J 4 bases, with 14 bases left between them. The CDR3 loop spans 15 amino acids. Here the CDR3 reads CASTSGTEYNSPLHF. The CDR3 nucleotides are TGCGCCAGCACCTCCGGGACCGAATATAATTCACCCCTCCACTTT.

J is TRBJ1-3 and V is TRBV7-9; TRBD1 matches 7 bases. The trim removed 3 bases at V and 4 bases at J, leaving 12 bases unmatched. The CDR3 runs 17 residues. Germline CDR1 reads SEHNR; CDR2 reads FQNEAQ (reference sequence). CDR3 nucleotide sequence: TGTGCCAGCAGCTTTAGTTCCGGGACAGATGTCGGAAACACCATATATTTT. Its protein is CASSFSSGTDVGNTIYF.

DNA for the CDR3: TGTGCCACCAGCAGAGATGACGCGAATGAAAAACTGTTTTTT. Amino acid sequence: CATSRDDANEKLFF. The chain uses TRBV15 and TRBJ1-4; no reliable D call. This CDR3 contains 14 residues. Per the germline V gene, CDR1 is LNHNV and CDR2 is YYDKDF (reference sequence). Deletions cut 0 bases from V and 5 bases from J, with 7 bases between.

This clonotype was seen more than once but under ten times. The chain uses TRBV12-3 or TRBV12-4 and TRBJ1-5, with D hard to call. V lost 2 bases to trimming and J lost 4 bases, with 9 bases between them. This CDR3 spans 14 amino acids. This CDR3 is CASSLTAPNQPQHF. In nucleotides, the CDR3 is TGTGCCAGCAGTTTAACAGCTCCAAATCAGCCCCAGCATTTT.

The chain combines TRBV29-1 with TRBJ2-1; D unresolved. CDR3 length: 11 amino acids. Trimming removed 7 bases from V and 6 bases from J, with 10 bases in between. Looked up from germline, CDR1 is SQVTM and CDR2 is ANQGSEA. The CDR3: CSGELGNEQFF. DNA for the CDR3: TGCAGCGGGGAATTGGGCAATGAGCAGTTCTTC.

The CDR3 is CSARDEFVPVSGLSYEQYF. CDR3 in DNA: TGCAGTGCTAGAGATGAGTTCGTCCCCGTGTCGGGTCTATCCTACGAGCAGTACTTC. The chain is built from TRBV20-1 and TRBJ2-7; no clear D. The CDR3 loop spans 19 amino acids. From germline, CDR1 is DFQATT and CDR2 SNEGSKA (reference sequence). V lost 0 bases, J lost 1 base, and 25 bases lay in between.

This clonotype was counted between two and nine times. This chain joins TRBV6-1 and TRBJ1-5; no clear D gene. The CDR3 loop spans 14 amino acids. Germline CDR1 reads MNHNS; CDR2 reads SASEGT. The V end was cut by 2 bases, the J end by 2 bases, with 7 bases between. The CDR3 loop reads CASSERIGNQPQHF. The CDR3 region has the DNA TGTGCCAGCAGTGAAAGGATCGGCAATCAGCCCCAGCATTTT.

The CDR3 coding sequence is TGTGCCAGCAGCGTAGCCCCTAGCGGGAGAGGCTACGAGCAGTACTTC. It codes for CASSVAPSGRGYEQYF. The chain has TRBV9 and TRBJ2-7, with 10 bases fitting TRBD2. The CDR3 has 16 amino acids. The V gene's germline CDR1 is SGDLS and CDR2 YYNGEE. V was clipped by 0 bases and J by 3 bases; unmatched bases: 6.

The chain couples TRBV5-1 to TRBJ2-7; D gene uncertain. Per germline, CDR1 SGHRS and CDR2 YFSETQ. Trimming stripped 4 bases from V and 2 bases from J, with 28 bases between. The CDR3 runs 19 residues. Here the CDR3 reads CASSQLEGLGRSVAYEQYF. The CDR3 bases are TGCGCCAGCAGCCAACTGGAAGGGTTAGGTAGAAGCGTAGCCTACGAGCAGTACTTC.

The CDR3 DNA follows: TGCAGCGTTAAGGGGAGGGCTCAGGATACGCAGTATTTT. Translating gives CSVKGRAQDTQYF. This rearrangement joins TRBV29-1 to TRBJ2-3, with 7 bases identical to TRBD2. Per germline, CDR1 SQVTM and CDR2 ANQGSEA. The CDR3 extends over 13 amino acids. V was pared by 5 bases and J by 6 bases, with 8 bases of the junction left unmatched.